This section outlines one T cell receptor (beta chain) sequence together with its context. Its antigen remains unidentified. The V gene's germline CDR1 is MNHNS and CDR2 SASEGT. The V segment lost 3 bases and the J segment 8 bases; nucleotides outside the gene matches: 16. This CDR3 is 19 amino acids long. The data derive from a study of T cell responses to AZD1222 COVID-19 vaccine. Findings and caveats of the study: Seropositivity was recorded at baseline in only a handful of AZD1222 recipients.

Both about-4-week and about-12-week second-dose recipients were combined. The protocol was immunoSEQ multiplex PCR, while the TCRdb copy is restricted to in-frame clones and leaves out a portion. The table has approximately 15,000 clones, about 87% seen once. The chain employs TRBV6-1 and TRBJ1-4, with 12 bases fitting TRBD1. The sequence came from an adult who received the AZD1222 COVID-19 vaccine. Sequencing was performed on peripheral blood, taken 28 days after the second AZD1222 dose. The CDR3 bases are TGTGCCAGCAGTGACCACCGGGGGACAGGGGGCCCTAGTGGCGAAAAACTGTTTTTT. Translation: CASSDHRGTGGPSGEKLFF.